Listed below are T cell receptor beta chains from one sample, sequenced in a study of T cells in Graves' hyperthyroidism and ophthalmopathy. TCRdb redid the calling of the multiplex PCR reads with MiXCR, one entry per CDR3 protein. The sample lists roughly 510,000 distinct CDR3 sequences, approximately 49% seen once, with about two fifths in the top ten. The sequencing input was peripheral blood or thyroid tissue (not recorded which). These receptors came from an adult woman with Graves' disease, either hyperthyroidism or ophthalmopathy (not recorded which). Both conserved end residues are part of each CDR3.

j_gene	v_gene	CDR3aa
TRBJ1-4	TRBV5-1	CASSLTGTANEKLFF
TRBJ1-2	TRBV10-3	CAISEGQGIYYGYTF
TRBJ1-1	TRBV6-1	CASRITALTEAFF
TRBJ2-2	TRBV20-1	CSAPPSSGGGAGELFF
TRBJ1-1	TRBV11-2	CASSFGPKDEAFF
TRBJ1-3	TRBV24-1	CATSDARSSGNTIYF
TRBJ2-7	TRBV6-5	CASSPGGHEQYF
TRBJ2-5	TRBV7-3	CASSRTSGSWETQYF
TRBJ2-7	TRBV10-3	CAISDGTSYEQYF
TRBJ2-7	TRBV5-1	CASSWGQGAVYEQYF
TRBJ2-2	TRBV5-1	CASSSTGGSPTGELFF
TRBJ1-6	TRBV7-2	CASSLEVRQELHF
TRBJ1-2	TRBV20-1	CSAVAGARADGYTF
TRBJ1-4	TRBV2	CASSESRGLYEKLFF
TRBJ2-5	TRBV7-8	CASSLVGTAQETQYF
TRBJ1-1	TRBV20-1	CRPAPSLTAFF
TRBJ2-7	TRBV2	CASSKRTGTEQYF
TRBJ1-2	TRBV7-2	CASSLDFGGSDGYTF
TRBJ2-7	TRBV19	CASSISTGSTEQYF
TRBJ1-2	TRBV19	CASSPTPGSNYGYTF
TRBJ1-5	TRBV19	CASSIMGYSNQPQHF
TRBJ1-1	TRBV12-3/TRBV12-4	CASTRPGQGMPEAFF
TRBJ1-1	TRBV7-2	CASRSGRESTEAFF
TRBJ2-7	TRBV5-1	CASSAATGTGRYEQYF
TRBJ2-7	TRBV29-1	CSAEGLAAHEQYF
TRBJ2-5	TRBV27	CASSLSFATGGYTRETQYF
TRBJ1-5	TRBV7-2	CASSLAGSKPQHF
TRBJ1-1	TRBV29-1	CSAWGQRGAENTEAFF
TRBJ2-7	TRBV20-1	CSAYSPEASGRIYEQYF
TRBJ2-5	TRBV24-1	CATRKARETQYF
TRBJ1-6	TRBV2	CASAGARNSPLHF
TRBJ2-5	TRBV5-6	CASSLRSGETQYF
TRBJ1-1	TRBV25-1	CARDGRDPEAFF
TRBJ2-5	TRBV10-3	CATTGGQETQYF
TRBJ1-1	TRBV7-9	CASRKATGNTEAFF
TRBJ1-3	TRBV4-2	CASSQDTDTIYF
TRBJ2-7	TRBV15	CATSRVATVQPEQYF
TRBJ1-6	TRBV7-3	CASREQGNSPLHF
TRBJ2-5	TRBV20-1	CSAGTTQETQYF
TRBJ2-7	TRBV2	CASRLVWEQYF
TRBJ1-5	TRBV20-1	CSARRVGNQPQHF
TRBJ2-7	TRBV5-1	CASSLEPDRGFSGVRINEQYF
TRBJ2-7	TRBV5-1	CASSPQGYLNYEQYF
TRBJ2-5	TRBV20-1	CSARGGATETQYF
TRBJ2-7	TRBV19	CASSLTSGNEQYF